Reported below is one T cell receptor beta chain. As yet, its antigen is unknown. This entry comes from a study of T cells in Graves' hyperthyroidism and ophthalmopathy. Across the study: Blood from the periphery was taken at initial diagnosis, before any treatment. General observations from the study: Most clonotypes expanded in the thyroid (above 0.001) were also present in blood.

Those patients with uncontrolled infection, other autoimmune disease, pregnancy or lactation were excluded. Blood was obtained at the first hyperthyroidism diagnosis, which preceded any ophthalmopathy symptoms. The source material, RNA transcripts, was used to amplify TCR beta CDR3 regions. Using the HTBI primer set, a first-round RT-PCR was run on the TCR CDR3. TCRdb re-called the multiplex PCR reads through MiXCR, storing one row per CDR3 protein. The sample gives a few hundred thousand distinct CDR3 sequences, about 13% of which show up once; less than 25% is in the top ten. From germline, CDR1 is MGHDK and CDR2 SYGVNS. The CDR3 is 13 residues long. V lost 7 bases, J lost 2 bases, and 4 bases stayed unmatched.

The receptor comes from a man aged 25-45 years with Graves' hyperthyroidism that later progressed to Graves' ophthalmopathy. Sequenced input: blood. The chain joins TRBV25-1 to TRBJ2-7; 8 nucleotides agree with TRBD1. DNA of the CDR3: TGTGCCAGCACCTGGACAGGGACCTACGAGCAGTACTTC. Translating it yields CASTWTGTYEQYF.